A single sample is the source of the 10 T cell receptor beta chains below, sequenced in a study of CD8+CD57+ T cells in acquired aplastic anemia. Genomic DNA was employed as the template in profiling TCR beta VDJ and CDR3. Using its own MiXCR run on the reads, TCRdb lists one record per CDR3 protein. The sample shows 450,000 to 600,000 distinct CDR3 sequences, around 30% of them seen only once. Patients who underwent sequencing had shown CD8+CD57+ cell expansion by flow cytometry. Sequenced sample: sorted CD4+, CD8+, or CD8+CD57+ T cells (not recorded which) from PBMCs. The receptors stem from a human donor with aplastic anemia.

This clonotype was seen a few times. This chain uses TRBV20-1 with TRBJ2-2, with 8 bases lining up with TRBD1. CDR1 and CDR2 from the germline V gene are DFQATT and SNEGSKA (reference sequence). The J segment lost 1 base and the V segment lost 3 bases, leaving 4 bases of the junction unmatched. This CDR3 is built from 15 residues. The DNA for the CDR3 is TGCAGTGCTAGCCAGGGGGCGCTGAACACCGGGGAGCTGTTTTTT. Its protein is CSASQGALNTGELFF.

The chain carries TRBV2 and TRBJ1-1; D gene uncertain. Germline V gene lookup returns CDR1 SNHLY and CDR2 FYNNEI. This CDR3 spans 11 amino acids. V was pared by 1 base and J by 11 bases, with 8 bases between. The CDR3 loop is CASSEVGNAFF. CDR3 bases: TGTGCCAGCAGTGAAGTCGGGAATGCTTTCTTT.

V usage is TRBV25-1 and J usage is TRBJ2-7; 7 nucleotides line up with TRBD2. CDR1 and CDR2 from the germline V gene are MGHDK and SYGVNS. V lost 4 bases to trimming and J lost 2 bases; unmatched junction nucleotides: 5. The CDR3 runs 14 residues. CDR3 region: CASSGGRGTYEQYF. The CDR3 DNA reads TGTGCCAGCAGTGGCGGGAGAGGGACCTACGAGCAGTACTTC.

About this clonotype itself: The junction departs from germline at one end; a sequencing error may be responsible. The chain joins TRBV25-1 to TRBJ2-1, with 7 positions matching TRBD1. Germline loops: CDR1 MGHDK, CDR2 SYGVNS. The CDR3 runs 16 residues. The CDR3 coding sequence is TGTGCCAGCAGTGAAGCACTGGGACAGCTAAAGGGTGAGCAGCTCTTC. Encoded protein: CASSEALGQLKGEQLF.

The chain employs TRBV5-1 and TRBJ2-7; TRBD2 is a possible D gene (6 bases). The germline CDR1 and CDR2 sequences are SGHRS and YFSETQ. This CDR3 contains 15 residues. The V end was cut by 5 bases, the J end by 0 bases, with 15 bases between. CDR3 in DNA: TGCGCCAGCAGGGAAGCCGGCGGGATCTCCTACGAGCAGTACTTC. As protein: CASREAGGISYEQYF.

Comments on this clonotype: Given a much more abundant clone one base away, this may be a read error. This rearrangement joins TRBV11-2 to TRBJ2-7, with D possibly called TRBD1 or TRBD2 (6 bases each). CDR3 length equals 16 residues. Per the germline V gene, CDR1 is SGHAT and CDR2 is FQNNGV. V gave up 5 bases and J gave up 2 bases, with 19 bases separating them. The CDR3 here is CASSPTGGGVPYEQYF. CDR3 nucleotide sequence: TGTGCCAGCAGCCCCACCGGGGGCGGTGTTCCCTACGAGCAGTACTTC. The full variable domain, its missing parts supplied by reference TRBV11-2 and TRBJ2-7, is EAGVAQSPRYKIIEKRQSVAFWCNPISGHATLYWYQQILGQGPKLLIQFQNNGVVDDSQLPKDRFSAERLKGVDSTLKIQPAKLEDSAVYLCASSPTGGGVPYEQYFGPGTRLTVT.

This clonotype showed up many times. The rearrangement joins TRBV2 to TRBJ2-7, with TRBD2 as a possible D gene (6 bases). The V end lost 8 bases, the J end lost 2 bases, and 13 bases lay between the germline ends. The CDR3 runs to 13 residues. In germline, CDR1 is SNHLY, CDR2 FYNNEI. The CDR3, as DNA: TGTGCCAGCGGGATTAGCGGAACCTACGAGCAGTACTTC. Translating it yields CASGISGTYEQYF.

CDR3 nucleotides: TGCAGTGCTAGCGTCTTTGGGACAGGGAGCACTGAAGCTTTCTTT. It translates to CSASVFGTGSTEAFF. J is TRBJ1-1 and V is TRBV20-1, with 9 positions matching TRBD1. V was pared by 3 bases and J by 4 bases, with 9 bases of the junction left unmatched. Germline V lookup: CDR1 DFQATT, CDR2 SNEGSKA (reference sequence). The CDR3 is 15 residues long.

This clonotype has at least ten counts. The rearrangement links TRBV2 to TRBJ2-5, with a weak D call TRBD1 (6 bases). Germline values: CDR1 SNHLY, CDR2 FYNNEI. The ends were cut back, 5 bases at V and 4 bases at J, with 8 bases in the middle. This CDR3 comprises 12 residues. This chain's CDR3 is CASSNRAETQYF. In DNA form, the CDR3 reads TGTGCCAGCAGTAACAGGGCAGAGACCCAGTACTTC.

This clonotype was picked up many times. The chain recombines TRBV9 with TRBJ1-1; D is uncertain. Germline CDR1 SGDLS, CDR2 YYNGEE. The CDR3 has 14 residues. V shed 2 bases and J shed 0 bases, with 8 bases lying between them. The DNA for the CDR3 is TGTGCCAGCAGCGTTGGCAGCTTGAACACTGAAGCTTTCTTT. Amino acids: CASSVGSLNTEAFF.